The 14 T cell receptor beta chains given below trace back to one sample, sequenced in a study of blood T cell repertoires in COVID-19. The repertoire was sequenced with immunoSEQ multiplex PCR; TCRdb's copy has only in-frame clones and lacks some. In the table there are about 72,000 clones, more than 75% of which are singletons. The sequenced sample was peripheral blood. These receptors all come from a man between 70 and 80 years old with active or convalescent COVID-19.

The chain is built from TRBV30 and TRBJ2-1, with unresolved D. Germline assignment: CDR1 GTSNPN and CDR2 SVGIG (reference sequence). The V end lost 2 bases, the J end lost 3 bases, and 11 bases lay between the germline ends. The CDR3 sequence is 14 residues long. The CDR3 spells CAWSLGSGYNEQFF. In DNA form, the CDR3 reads TGTGCCTGGAGTCTTGGATCGGGCTACAATGAGCAGTTCTTC.

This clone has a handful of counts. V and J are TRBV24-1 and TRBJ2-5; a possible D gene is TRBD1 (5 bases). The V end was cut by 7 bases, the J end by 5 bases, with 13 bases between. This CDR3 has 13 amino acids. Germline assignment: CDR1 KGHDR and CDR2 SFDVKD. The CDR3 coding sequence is TGTGCCACCAGACCCCCAGGGCACGAGACCCAGTACTTC. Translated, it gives CATRPPGHETQYF.

CDR3 sequence: CASKAGENYGYTF. CDR3 bases: TGTGCCAGCAAAGCAGGCGAGAACTATGGCTACACCTTC. This chain connects TRBV12-3 or TRBV12-4 to TRBJ1-2, with D hard to call. Trimming shortened V by 7 bases and J by 2 bases, and 11 bases separated the two germline ends. This CDR3 spans 13 amino acids.

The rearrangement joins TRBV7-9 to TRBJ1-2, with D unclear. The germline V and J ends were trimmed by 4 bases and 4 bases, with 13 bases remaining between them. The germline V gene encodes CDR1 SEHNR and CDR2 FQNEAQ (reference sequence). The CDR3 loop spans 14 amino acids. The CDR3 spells CASSSDTILYGYTF. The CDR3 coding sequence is TGTGCCAGCAGCTCCGACACGATCCTCTATGGCTACACCTTC.

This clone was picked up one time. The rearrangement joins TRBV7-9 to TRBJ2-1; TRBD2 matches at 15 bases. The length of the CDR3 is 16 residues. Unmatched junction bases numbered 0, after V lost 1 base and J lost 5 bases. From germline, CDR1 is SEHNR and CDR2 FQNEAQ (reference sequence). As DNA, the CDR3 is TGTGCCAGCAGCTTAGGGACTAGCGGGAGGGACAATGAGCAGTTCTTC. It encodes CASSLGTSGRDNEQFF.

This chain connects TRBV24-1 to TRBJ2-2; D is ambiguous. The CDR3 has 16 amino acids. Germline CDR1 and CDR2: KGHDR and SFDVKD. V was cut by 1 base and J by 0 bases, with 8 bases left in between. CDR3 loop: CATSDFGYSNTGELFF. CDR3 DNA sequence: TGTGCCACCAGTGATTTCGGGTACTCGAACACCGGGGAGCTGTTTTTT.

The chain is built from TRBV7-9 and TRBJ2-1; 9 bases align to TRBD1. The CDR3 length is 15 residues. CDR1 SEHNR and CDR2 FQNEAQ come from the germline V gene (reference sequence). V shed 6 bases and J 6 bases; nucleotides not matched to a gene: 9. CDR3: CASRETGGARNEQFF. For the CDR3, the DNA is TGTGCCAGCAGGGAAACAGGGGGCGCGCGCAATGAGCAGTTCTTC.

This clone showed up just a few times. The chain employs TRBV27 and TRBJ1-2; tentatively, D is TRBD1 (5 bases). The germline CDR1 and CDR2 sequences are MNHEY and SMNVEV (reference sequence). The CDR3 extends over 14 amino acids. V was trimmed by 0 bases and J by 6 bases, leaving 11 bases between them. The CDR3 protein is CASSLSKRGNGYTF. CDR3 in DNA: TGTGCCAGCAGTTTATCGAAACGGGGGAATGGCTACACCTTC.

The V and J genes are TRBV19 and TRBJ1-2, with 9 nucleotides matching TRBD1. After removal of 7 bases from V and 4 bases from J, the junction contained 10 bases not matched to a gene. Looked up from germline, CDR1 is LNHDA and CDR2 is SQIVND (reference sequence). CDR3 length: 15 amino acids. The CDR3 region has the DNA TGTGCCAGTACCTCAACCCAGGACAGGGGCTATGGCTACACCTTC. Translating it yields CASTSTQDRGYGYTF. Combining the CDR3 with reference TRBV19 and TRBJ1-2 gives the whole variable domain DGGITQSPKYLFRKEGQNVTLSCEQNLNHDAMYWYRQDPGQGLRLIYYSQIVNDFQKGDIAEGYSVSREKKESFPLTVTSAQKNPTAFYLCASTSTQDRGYGYTFGSGTRLTVV.

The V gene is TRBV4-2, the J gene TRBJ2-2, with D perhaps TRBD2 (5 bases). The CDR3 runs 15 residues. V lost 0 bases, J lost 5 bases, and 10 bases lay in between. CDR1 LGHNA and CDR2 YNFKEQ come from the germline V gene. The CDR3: CASSQEGRRTGELFF. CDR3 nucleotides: TGTGCCAGCAGCCAAGAGGGCAGGAGGACCGGGGAGCTGTTTTTT.

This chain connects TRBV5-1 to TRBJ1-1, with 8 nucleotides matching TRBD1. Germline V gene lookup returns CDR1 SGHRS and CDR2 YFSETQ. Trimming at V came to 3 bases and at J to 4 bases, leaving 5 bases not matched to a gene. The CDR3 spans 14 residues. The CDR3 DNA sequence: TGCGCCAGCAGCTCGACAGGGGTCGGCACTGAAGCTTTCTTT. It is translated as CASSSTGVGTEAFF. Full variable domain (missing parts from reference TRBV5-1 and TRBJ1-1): KAGVTQTPRYLIKTRGQQVTLSCSPISGHRSVSWYQQTPGQGLQFLFEYFSETQRNKGNFPGRFSGRQFSNSRSEMNVSTLELGDSALYLCASSSTGVGTEAFFGQGTRLTVV.

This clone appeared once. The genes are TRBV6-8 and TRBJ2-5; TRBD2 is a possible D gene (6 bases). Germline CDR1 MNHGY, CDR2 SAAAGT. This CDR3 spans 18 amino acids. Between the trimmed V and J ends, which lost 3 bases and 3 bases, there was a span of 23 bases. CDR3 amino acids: CASSYALALSEGEETQYF. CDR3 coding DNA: TGTGCCAGCAGTTATGCGCTAGCGCTGAGCGAAGGGGAAGAGACCCAGTACTTC.

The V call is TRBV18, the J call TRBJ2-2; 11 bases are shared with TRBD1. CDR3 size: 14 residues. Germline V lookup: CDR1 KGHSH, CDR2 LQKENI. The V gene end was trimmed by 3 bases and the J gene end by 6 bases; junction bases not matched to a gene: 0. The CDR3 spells CASSPGQGAGELFF. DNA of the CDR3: TGTGCCAGCTCACCGGGACAGGGGGCCGGGGAGCTGTTTTTT.

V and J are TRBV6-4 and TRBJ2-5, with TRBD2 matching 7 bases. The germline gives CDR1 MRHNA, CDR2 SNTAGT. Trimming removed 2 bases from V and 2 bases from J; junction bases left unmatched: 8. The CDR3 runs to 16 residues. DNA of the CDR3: TGTGCCAGCAGTGACCCCCCCGGGGGGTCACAAGAGACCCAGTACTTC. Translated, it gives CASSDPPGGSQETQYF.